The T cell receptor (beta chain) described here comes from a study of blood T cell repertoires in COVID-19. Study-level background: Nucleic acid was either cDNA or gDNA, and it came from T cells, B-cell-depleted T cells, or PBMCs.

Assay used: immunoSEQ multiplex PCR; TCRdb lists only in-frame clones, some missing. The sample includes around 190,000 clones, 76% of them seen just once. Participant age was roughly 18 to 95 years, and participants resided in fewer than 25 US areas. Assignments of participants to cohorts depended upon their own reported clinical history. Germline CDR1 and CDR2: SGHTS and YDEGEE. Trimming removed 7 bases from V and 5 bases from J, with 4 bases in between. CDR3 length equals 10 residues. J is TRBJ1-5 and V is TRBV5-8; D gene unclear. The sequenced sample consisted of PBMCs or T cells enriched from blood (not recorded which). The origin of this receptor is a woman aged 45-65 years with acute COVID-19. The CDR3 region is CASSHQPQHF. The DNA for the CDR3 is TGTGCCAGCTCTCATCAGCCCCAGCATTTT.